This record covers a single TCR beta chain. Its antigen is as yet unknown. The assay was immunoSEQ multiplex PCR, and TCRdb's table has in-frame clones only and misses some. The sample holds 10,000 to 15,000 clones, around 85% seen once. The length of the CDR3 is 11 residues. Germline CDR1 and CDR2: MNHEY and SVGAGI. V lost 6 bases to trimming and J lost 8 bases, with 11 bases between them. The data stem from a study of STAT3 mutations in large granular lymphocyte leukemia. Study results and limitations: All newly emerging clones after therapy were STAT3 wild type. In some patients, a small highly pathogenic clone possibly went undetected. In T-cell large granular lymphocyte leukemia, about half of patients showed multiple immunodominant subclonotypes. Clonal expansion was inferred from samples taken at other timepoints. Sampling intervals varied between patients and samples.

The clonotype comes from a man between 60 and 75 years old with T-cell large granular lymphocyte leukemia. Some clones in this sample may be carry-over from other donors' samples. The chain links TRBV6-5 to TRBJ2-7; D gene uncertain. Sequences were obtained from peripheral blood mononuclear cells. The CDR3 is CASRTKGQQYF. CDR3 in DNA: TGTGCCAGCAGGACAAAAGGTCAGCAGTACTTC.